The 30 T cell receptor beta chains presented below share a single source sample, sequenced in a study of CD8 T cells in Susac syndrome. It was with random hexamers that roughly 0.5 to 1 ug RNA was reverse transcribed. TCRdb analysed the immunoSEQ multiplex PCR reads with MiXCR anew, one entry per CDR3 protein. Here the sample spans approximately 220,000 distinct CDR3 sequences, about 90% being singletons. Sequencing was done on a sample of CD8+ T cells from PBMCs. These receptors came from a human donor with multiple sclerosis.

The chain recombines TRBV9 with TRBJ1-1, with D perhaps matching TRBD1 (6 bases). Trimming pared 4 bases from V and 3 bases from J, leaving 22 bases between. There are 17 residues in the CDR3. CDR1 and CDR2 (germline): SGDLS, YYNGEE. CDR3 region: CASSPRGGVIEYTEAFF. CDR3 in DNA: TGTGCCAGCAGCCCCCGAGGGGGGGTTATCGAGTACACTGAAGCTTTCTTT.

The genes are TRBV13 and TRBJ2-3; TRBD2 aligns across 10 bases. This CDR3 has 16 residues. V was clipped by 1 base and J by 1 base; unmatched bases: 2. Germline CDR1 reads PRHDT; CDR2 reads FYEKMQ (reference sequence). CDR3 nucleotides: TGTGCCAGCAGCTTAGTCGGACTAGCGGGCACAGATACGCAGTATTTT. This encodes CASSLVGLAGTDTQYF.

The CDR3 sequence: CAWSVTAMNTEAFF. CDR3 coding DNA: TGTGCCTGGAGTGTAACAGCGATGAACACTGAAGCTTTCTTT. The chain uses TRBV30 and TRBJ1-1; D is undetermined. With 0 bases removed from V and 0 bases from J, the gap between germline ends came to 8 bases. Germline CDR1 reads GTSNPN; CDR2 reads SVGIG (reference sequence). The CDR3 is 14 amino acids.

This chain joins TRBV20-1 and TRBJ2-7; 14 nucleotides match TRBD2. There are 16 residues in the CDR3. Per the germline V gene, CDR1 is DFQATT and CDR2 is SNEGSKA (reference sequence). The ends lost 5 bases at V and 4 bases at J; junction bases unmatched: 10. The CDR3 is CSASSGTSGSRYEQYF. The DNA of the CDR3 is TGCAGTGCTTCTTCCGGGACTAGCGGGAGTCGTTACGAGCAGTACTTC.

The chain uses TRBV11-2 and TRBJ2-3, with 8 bases that match TRBD2. With V trimmed by 3 bases and J by 2 bases, 19 bases remained unmatched. CDR1 and CDR2 from the germline V gene are SGHAT and FQNNGV. The CDR3 sequence is 20 residues long. DNA of the CDR3: TGTGCCAGCAGCTTGTTGGTGAATGCGCTAGGTAGCGGGAACACAGATACGCAGTATTTT. This gives the protein CASSLLVNALGSGNTDTQYF.

This chain uses TRBV7-9 with TRBJ1-5; 9 bases match TRBD1. V was clipped by 6 bases and J by 4 bases; unmatched bases: 7. The CDR3 is 15 residues long. Germline V gene lookup returns CDR1 SEHNR and CDR2 FQNEAQ (reference sequence). CDR3 protein: CASSPTGGGNQPQHF. The CDR3 DNA is TGTGCCAGCAGTCCGACAGGGGGAGGGAATCAGCCCCAGCATTTT.

In its sample, this clonotype was seen once. The V gene is TRBV6-5, the J gene TRBJ1-2; the match to TRBD1 covers 7 bases. The J segment lost 1 base and the V segment lost 2 bases, leaving 10 bases of the junction unmatched. The germline CDR1 and CDR2 sequences are MNHEY and SVGAGI. This CDR3 comprises 17 residues. CDR3 coding DNA: TGTGCCAGCAGTTACGGGTCCGGACAGGCACTTAACTATGGCTACACCTTC. The encoded protein is CASSYGSGQALNYGYTF.

CDR3 residues: CASSLVSPPGRGYTF. CDR3 coding DNA: TGTGCCAGCAGCTTAGTTTCCCCCCCGGGGCGCGGCTACACCTTC. V and J are TRBV7-2 and TRBJ1-2; D may be TRBD1 (5 bases). The CDR3 extends over 15 amino acids. Trimming took off 1 base at V and 8 bases at J, with 17 bases between the two ends. Germline CDR1 is SGHTA and CDR2 is FQGNSA.

The chain uses TRBV4-1 and TRBJ2-1; TRBD1 might be the D (6 bases). The length of the CDR3 is 16 residues. From germline, CDR1 is MGHRA and CDR2 YSYEKL. Trimming took 4 bases from V and 0 from J, leaving 13 bases between them. This chain's CDR3 is CASSPYTGSSYNEQFF. CDR3 nucleotides: TGCGCCAGCAGCCCCTATACAGGGAGCTCCTACAATGAGCAGTTCTTC.

The chain has TRBV7-9 and TRBJ1-1; tentative D call: TRBD1 (5 bases). V was shortened by 5 bases and J by 3 bases, with 19 bases between the two germline ends. CDR3 size: 16 residues. Germline V gene data show CDR1 as SEHNR and CDR2 as FQNEAQ (reference sequence). In DNA form, the CDR3 reads TGTGCCAGCAGCATGAGCGACACAGGACGTTACACTGAAGCTTTCTTT. It yields the protein CASSMSDTGRYTEAFF. Full variable domain (remainder filled in from reference TRBV7-9 and TRBJ1-1): DTGVSQNPRHKITKRGQNVTFRCDPISEHNRLYWYRQTLGQGPEFLTYFQNEAQLEKSRLLSDRFSAERPKGSFSTLEIQRTEQGDSAMYLCASSMSDTGRYTEAFFGQGTRLTVV.

Only one count was recorded for this clonotype. The chain has TRBV13 and TRBJ1-1, with D perhaps TRBD1 (6 bases). Between the trimmed V and J ends, which lost 5 bases and 5 bases, there was a span of 15 bases. Germline V lookup: CDR1 PRHDT, CDR2 FYEKMQ (reference sequence). This CDR3 has 14 residues. The CDR3 loop reads CASSSGGGRTEAFF. Written as DNA, the CDR3 is TGTGCCAGCAGCAGCGGGGGGGGCAGGACTGAAGCTTTCTTT.

V gene TRBV6-2 or TRBV6-3 combines with J gene TRBJ2-7, with D maybe TRBD2 (6 bases). V lost 4 bases, J lost 1 base, and 11 bases lay in between. The CDR3 consists of 14 residues. The V gene's germline CDR1 is MNHEY and CDR2 SVGEGT. CDR3 bases: TGTGCCAGCAGTTCGGGGGTTAATTCCTACGAGCAGTACTTC. This gives the protein CASSSGVNSYEQYF.

The genes are TRBV7-9 and TRBJ2-7; D perhaps matches TRBD1 (5 bases). This CDR3 has 14 residues. Trimming pared 5 bases from V and 5 bases from J, leaving 16 bases between. Germline lookup yields CDR1 SEHNR and CDR2 FQNEAQ (reference sequence). CDR3 in amino acids: CASSHDSSVNEQYF. The CDR3 DNA sequence: TGTGCCAGCAGCCATGACAGCAGCGTTAACGAGCAGTACTTC.

The V and J genes are TRBV12-3 or TRBV12-4 and TRBJ1-1; TRBD1 aligns across 7 bases. The CDR3 is 14 residues long. Trimming cost V 5 bases and J 7 bases; bases outside gene matches: 10. The CDR3 coding sequence is TGTGCCAGCAGTCCCTCGACAGGGACGAGTGAAGCTTTCTTT. This codes for CASSPSTGTSEAFF.

This clonotype was detected once. The genes are TRBV20-1 and TRBJ2-7; 11 nucleotides agree with TRBD2. V was clipped by 5 bases and J by 5 bases; unmatched bases: 8. The CDR3 runs 14 residues. CDR1 and CDR2 (germline): DFQATT, SNEGSKA (reference sequence). In nucleotides, the CDR3 is TGCAGTGCTGAAGAACTAGCGGGAGAAGACGAGCAGTACTTC. Its translation: CSAEELAGEDEQYF.

This chain joins TRBV5-4 and TRBJ2-5, with TRBD2 matching 12 bases. Trimming at V came to 0 bases and at J to 4 bases, leaving 10 bases not matched to a gene. Germline loops: CDR1 SGHNT, CDR2 YYREEE (reference sequence). The CDR3 has 18 amino acids. CDR3 in amino acids: CASSLEASSGGARETQYF. CDR3 sequence (DNA): TGTGCCAGCAGCTTGGAGGCGTCTAGCGGGGGGGCCCGAGAGACCCAGTACTTC.

The chain joins TRBV30 to TRBJ2-3, with D possibly TRBD2 on 6 matching bases. The CDR3 contains 11 residues. Germline V lookup: CDR1 GTSNPN, CDR2 SVGIG (reference sequence). The CDR3 reads CGWGVWDTQYF. In nucleotides, the CDR3 is TGTGGGTGGGGGGTATGGGATACGCAGTATTTT.

The chain employs TRBV14 and TRBJ2-4; D uncertain. The CDR3 contains 13 residues. The germline gives CDR1 SGHDN, CDR2 FVKESK. V was clipped by 3 bases and J by 8 bases, with 11 bases between them. As DNA, the CDR3 is TGTGCCAGCAGCCAGTCAGACGGAGACATTCAGTACTTC. Amino acids: CASSQSDGDIQYF.

DNA for the CDR3: TGCAGCGTTTTGTGGCTTTTCTACAATGAGCAGTTCTTC. Its protein product is CSVLWLFYNEQFF. The chain employs TRBV29-1 and TRBJ2-1; unclear D gene. The CDR3 has 13 residues. Trimming pared 5 bases from V and 3 bases from J, leaving 11 bases between. CDR1 is SQVTM and CDR2 is ANQGSEA in the germline V gene.

The chain uses TRBV7-9 and TRBJ2-7, with TRBD2 matching 7 bases. V gave up 5 bases and J gave up 3 bases; unmatched junction bases: 7. CDR1 and CDR2 from the germline V gene are SEHNR and FQNEAQ (reference sequence). The CDR3 consists of 14 residues. Here the CDR3 DNA reads TGTGCCAGCAGCCCGAGCGGGGTACTCTACGAGCAGTACTTC. Protein product: CASSPSGVLYEQYF.

CDR3 loop: CAWSAGTGNEQFF. The CDR3 nucleotides read TGTGCCTGGAGTGCCGGGACAGGCAATGAGCAGTTCTTC. This chain links TRBV30 with TRBJ2-1; TRBD1 agrees at 8 bases. The CDR3 is 13 residues long. The germline gives CDR1 GTSNPN, CDR2 SVGIG (reference sequence). The V and J ends lost 1 base and 6 bases, in that order; junction bases with no gene match: 2.

The rearrangement uses TRBV19 and TRBJ2-2; D possibly corresponds to TRBD1 (5 bases). The ends were cut back, 3 bases at V and 6 bases at J, with 11 bases in the middle. The CDR3 totals 14 residues. Germline V CDR1 and CDR2: LNHDA, SQIVND (reference sequence). The CDR3 sequence: CASSMTALPGELFF. The CDR3 nucleotides read TGTGCCAGTAGTATGACAGCACTCCCCGGGGAGCTGTTTTTT.

J is TRBJ2-5 and V is TRBV9, with TRBD1 matching over 7 bases. Germline lookup yields CDR1 SGDLS and CDR2 YYNGEE. The V segment lost 3 bases and the J segment 5 bases; nucleotides outside the gene matches: 7. The CDR3 is 14 amino acids. CDR3 coding DNA: TGTGCCAGCAGCGGTCTGACAGGGATGGAGACCCAGTACTTC. Its protein product is CASSGLTGMETQYF.

The CDR3 coding sequence is TGTGCCAGCAGTGAAAGGGACGTCCCGGCGGCTTTCTTT. This gives the protein CASSERDVPAAFF. The chain links TRBV2 to TRBJ1-1; the D gene is possibly TRBD1 (5 bases). The CDR3 extends over 13 amino acids. V dropped 2 bases and J dropped 11 bases, with 15 bases sitting between them. Germline V CDR1 and CDR2: SNHLY, FYNNEI.

This clonotype was seen a handful of times. The chain recombines TRBV7-2 with TRBJ1-2, with a tentative D call TRBD1 (5 bases). In germline, CDR1 is SGHTA, CDR2 FQGNSA. Trimming removed 0 bases at V and 4 bases at J, with 12 bases between. CDR3 length equals 15 residues. CDR3: CASSLAPGQAYGYTF. The CDR3 DNA is TGTGCCAGCAGCTTAGCCCCGGGGCAGGCCTATGGCTACACCTTC.

CDR3 residues: CASSLALGLAGALQVDTQYF. For the CDR3, the DNA is TGTGCCAGCAGTTTAGCCCTGGGACTAGCGGGGGCCCTCCAAGTTGATACGCAGTATTTT. The chain is built from TRBV12-3 or TRBV12-4 and TRBJ2-3; 14 bases map to TRBD2. CDR3 length: 20 residues. The junction had 14 bases not matched to a gene; V was cut back by 0 bases and J by 6 bases.

The V gene is TRBV6-2 or TRBV6-3, the J gene TRBJ1-5, with D tentatively TRBD1 (5 bases). The CDR3 has 17 amino acids. Trimming cost V 6 bases and J 0 bases, with 18 bases left between them. Per germline, CDR1 MNHEY and CDR2 SVGEGT. CDR3 coding DNA: TGTGCCAGCAGGCGGGGGACGGGATTCGATAGCAATCAGCCCCAGCATTTT. Protein sequence: CASRRGTGFDSNQPQHF.

The gene calls are TRBV5-6 and TRBJ1-5; 9 positions match TRBD1. The CDR3 contains 15 residues. V was pared by 2 bases and J by 6 bases, with 6 bases of the junction left unmatched. The V gene's germline CDR1 is SGHDT and CDR2 YYEEEE. CDR3 region: CASSFGTGGFQPQHF. The CDR3 region has the DNA TGTGCCAGCAGCTTCGGAACAGGGGGCTTTCAGCCCCAGCATTTT. Drawing the rest from reference TRBV5-6 and TRBJ1-5, the complete variable domain is DAGVTQSPTHLIKTRGQQVTLRCSPKSGHDTVSWYQQALGQGPQFIFQYYEEEERQRGNFPDRFSGHQFPNYSSELNVNALLLGDSALYLCASSFGTGGFQPQHFGDGTRLSIL.

This chain links TRBV9 with TRBJ2-5, with D tentatively TRBD1 (6 bases). The CDR3 runs to 15 residues. Germline assignment: CDR1 SGDLS and CDR2 YYNGEE. Trimming removed 2 bases from V and 2 bases from J, with 13 bases in between. CDR3 region: CASSVRGGGQETQYF. The CDR3 DNA sequence: TGTGCCAGCAGCGTCAGGGGTGGCGGACAAGAGACCCAGTACTTC.

CDR3 nucleotide sequence: TGTGCCAGCAGTCCTGGACAGTTTGTGGAAGAGACCCAGTACTTC. This sequence encodes CASSPGQFVEETQYF. The chain links TRBV6-5 to TRBJ2-5; TRBD1 is a possible D gene (6 bases). The V gene lost 5 bases and the J gene lost 3 bases, with 16 bases spanning the gap. The CDR3 length is 15 residues. CDR1 is MNHEY, CDR2 SVGAGI, per germline.